Presented here are 14 T cell receptor beta chains from one specimen sequenced in a study of shared clonotypes between healthy human individuals. Sequencing was performed with immunoSEQ multiplex PCR; in TCRdb, only in-frame clones are kept and a portion is missing. The sample includes 2 million to 2.5 million clones, 93% of them seen just once. The source material was naive CD4+ T cells from PBMCs. Subset reported: CD45RA+ positively selected. The origin of the receptors is a young man in good health. Some clones in this sample may be carry-over from other donors' samples.

The rearrangement uses TRBV28 and TRBJ2-5; D is undetermined. Germline V gene data show CDR1 as MDHEN and CDR2 as SYDVKM. The CDR3 spans 13 residues. Trimming left V 3 bases short and J 5 bases short, with 10 bases between. The CDR3 nucleotides read TGTGCCAGCAGTTTCCAGCTCTGGGAGACCCAGTACTTC. It yields the protein CASSFQLWETQYF.

V is TRBV7-2 and J is TRBJ2-7, with TRBD1 identical over 9 bases. Germline lookup yields CDR1 SGHTA and CDR2 FQGNSA. CDR3 size: 15 residues. Trimming at V came to 3 bases and at J to 4 bases, leaving 7 bases not matched to a gene. CDR3 amino acids: CASSLAPGQGYEQYF. CDR3 nucleotide sequence: TGTGCCAGCAGCTTGGCTCCGGGACAGGGTTACGAGCAGTACTTC.

The CDR3 is CASSTDYKNIQYF. The CDR3 DNA follows: TGCGCCAGCAGTACAGATTACAAAAACATTCAGTACTTC. The V and J genes are TRBV5-1 and TRBJ2-4; D is undetermined. CDR1 is SGHRS and CDR2 is YFSETQ in the germline V gene. V lost 5 bases, J lost 3 bases, and 9 bases lay in between. This CDR3 is 13 amino acids long. Full variable domain (rest looked up from reference TRBV5-1 and TRBJ2-4): KAGVTQTPRYLIKTRGQQVTLSCSPISGHRSVSWYQQTPGQGLQFLFEYFSETQRNKGNFPGRFSGRQFSNSRSEMNVSTLELGDSALYLCASSTDYKNIQYFGAGTRLSVL.

This clone appeared a single time. V gene TRBV2 combines with J gene TRBJ2-3; weak D call: TRBD1 (7 bases). Trimming pared 4 bases from V and 5 bases from J, leaving 10 bases between. This CDR3 has 13 amino acids. Germline lookup yields CDR1 SNHLY and CDR2 FYNNEI. This chain's CDR3 is CASSGQGGDTQYF. As DNA, the CDR3 is TGTGCCAGCAGTGGCCAGGGGGGAGATACGCAGTATTTT.

This chain links TRBV6-5 with TRBJ1-4; weak D call: TRBD1 (6 bases). The CDR3 is 14 amino acids. The germline gives CDR1 MNHEY, CDR2 SVGAGI. Trimming took 6 bases from V and 3 from J, leaving 11 bases between them. The CDR3 DNA sequence: TGTGCCAGCAGAGGGACAATCCCTAATGAAAAACTGTTTTTT. Protein product: CASRGTIPNEKLFF.

This chain links TRBV18 with TRBJ1-2; D perhaps matches TRBD1 (5 bases). CDR3 size: 15 residues. Trimming removed 3 bases from V and 6 bases from J, with 17 bases in between. CDR1 is KGHSH and CDR2 is LQKENI in the germline V gene. CDR3 sequence: CASSPGTGSSDGYTF. The CDR3 DNA reads TGTGCCAGCTCACCCGGGACCGGATCCAGCGATGGCTACACCTTC.

This rearrangement joins TRBV2 to TRBJ2-1, with D tentatively TRBD1 (6 bases). CDR1 and CDR2 from the germline V gene are SNHLY and FYNNEI. This CDR3 is 15 amino acids long. Trimming shortened V by 6 bases and J by 7 bases, and 19 bases separated the two germline ends. The CDR3 sequence is CASRLRGAWENEQFF. For the CDR3, the DNA is TGTGCCAGCAGACTCAGGGGAGCCTGGGAAAATGAGCAGTTCTTC.

The chain links TRBV5-1 to TRBJ2-1, with 7 nucleotides matching TRBD2. The CDR3 runs 16 residues. Germline V gene lookup returns CDR1 SGHRS and CDR2 YFSETQ. The ends lost 0 bases at V and 8 bases at J; junction bases unmatched: 11. The CDR3 sequence: CASSLEGGSRVYEQFF. CDR3 sequence (DNA): TGCGCCAGCAGCTTGGAGGGCGGGAGTAGGGTTTATGAGCAGTTCTTC.

A word on this clone: Other DNA sequences in the sample encode the same CDR3. J is TRBJ2-7 and V is TRBV30; a possible D gene is TRBD1 (5 bases). The V and J ends lost 0 bases and 0 bases respectively, with 6 bases between them. The length of the CDR3 is 13 residues. Germline V CDR1 and CDR2: GTSNPN, SVGIG (reference sequence). CDR3 sequence: CAWSVTGSYEQYF. The CDR3 DNA reads TGTGCCTGGAGTGTCACAGGCTCCTACGAGCAGTACTTC.

In its sample, this clone was seen a few times. The sample contains more than one DNA sequence encoding this CDR3. The gene calls are TRBV9 and TRBJ2-5; D may be TRBD2 (6 bases). Germline-derived CDR1 and CDR2 are SGDLS and YYNGEE. Trimming stripped 2 bases from V and 4 bases from J, with 9 bases between. This CDR3 has 13 amino acids. In nucleotides, the CDR3 is TGTGCCAGCAGCGTTCGGGGAGGAGAGACCCAGTACTTC. Protein: CASSVRGGETQYF.

The V gene is TRBV2, the J gene TRBJ2-1; 8 positions match TRBD1. The CDR3 length is 14 residues. V was pared by 2 bases and J by 8 bases, with 5 bases of the junction left unmatched. Germline V CDR1 and CDR2: SNHLY, FYNNEI. The CDR3 sequence: CASSERTGRYEQFF. In DNA form, the CDR3 reads TGTGCCAGCAGTGAACGGACAGGGAGGTATGAGCAGTTCTTC.

The rearrangement joins TRBV5-1 to TRBJ2-5; 16 bases align to TRBD2. With V trimmed by 6 bases and J by 1 base, 6 bases remained unmatched. The CDR3 extends over 17 amino acids. Per germline, CDR1 SGHRS and CDR2 YFSETQ. The CDR3 region is CASTLGLAGGSQETQYF. In DNA, the CDR3 is TGCGCCAGCACCCTGGGACTAGCGGGAGGGTCCCAAGAGACCCAGTACTTC.

The rearrangement links TRBV11-2 to TRBJ2-3; TRBD2 matches 8 bases. CDR3 length: 15 amino acids. Germline values: CDR1 SGHAT, CDR2 FQNNGV. J was trimmed by 4 bases and V by 2 bases; bases with no gene match: 5. The CDR3 DNA reads TGTGCCAGCAGCTTAACGGGAGGGCTCGCAGATACGCAGTATTTT. It translates to CASSLTGGLADTQYF.

The chain uses TRBV5-1 and TRBJ1-2, with a possible D match to TRBD1 (6 bases). Germline CDR1 reads SGHRS; CDR2 reads YFSETQ. Trimming left V 4 bases short and J 4 bases short, with 11 bases between. This CDR3 has 13 amino acids. The CDR3 nucleotides read TGCGCCAGCAGCGAGGACAGCTTCTATGGCTACACCTTC. It translates to CASSEDSFYGYTF.